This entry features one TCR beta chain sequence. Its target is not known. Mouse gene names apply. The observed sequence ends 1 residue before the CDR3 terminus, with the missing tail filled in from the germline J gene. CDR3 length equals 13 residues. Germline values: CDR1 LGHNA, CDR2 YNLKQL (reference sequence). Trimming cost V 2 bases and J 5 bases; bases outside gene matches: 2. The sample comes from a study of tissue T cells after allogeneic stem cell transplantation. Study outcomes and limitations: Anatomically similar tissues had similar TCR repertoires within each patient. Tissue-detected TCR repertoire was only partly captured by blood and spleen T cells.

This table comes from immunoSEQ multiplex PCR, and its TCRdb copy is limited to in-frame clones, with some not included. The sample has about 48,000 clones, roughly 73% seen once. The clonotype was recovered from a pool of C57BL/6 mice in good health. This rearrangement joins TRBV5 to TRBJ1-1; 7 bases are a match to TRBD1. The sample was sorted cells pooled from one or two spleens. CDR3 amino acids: CASSQTQGTEVFF. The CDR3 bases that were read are TGTGCCAGCAGCCAAACACAGGGGACAGAAGTCTTC.